These 8 T cell receptor beta chains originate from one sample sequenced in a study of blood T cell repertoires in COVID-19. The repertoire was sequenced with immunoSEQ multiplex PCR; TCRdb's copy has only in-frame clones and lacks some. The sample lists about 150,000 clones; 84% were seen once. Sequenced input: peripheral blood. Every receptor here comes from a man in his thirties or forties with COVID-19, enrolled during active disease.

The J gene is TRBJ1-1, the V gene TRBV5-1; D perhaps matches TRBD1 (5 bases). The CDR3 is 15 residues long. The V gene lost 1 base and the J gene lost 3 bases, with 13 bases spanning the gap. From germline, CDR1 is SGHRS and CDR2 YFSETQ. The CDR3, as DNA: TGCGCCAGCAGCTTGCCCAGGGTTGGGGACACTGAAGCTTTCTTT. As protein: CASSLPRVGDTEAFF.

The chain links TRBV2 to TRBJ1-5, with D unresolved. This CDR3 comprises 16 residues. V lost 1 base to trimming and J lost 6 bases, with 16 bases between them. In germline, CDR1 is SNHLY, CDR2 FYNNEI. The CDR3 reads CASSEGGSSFGQPQHF. CDR3 sequence (DNA): TGTGCCAGCAGTGAAGGAGGGTCCTCTTTCGGTCAGCCCCAGCATTTT. Full variable domain (rest looked up from reference TRBV2 and TRBJ1-5): EPEVTQTPSHQVTQMGQEVILRCVPISNHLYFYWYRQILGQKVEFLVSFYNNEISEKSEIFDDQFSVERPDGSNFTLKIRSTKLEDSAMYFCASSEGGSSFGQPQHFGDGTRLSIL.

This clone has only one observation. The CDR3 DNA is TGTGCCAGCAGTGAATACAGGGGAACTAATGAAAAACTGTTTTTT. This encodes CASSEYRGTNEKLFF. V and J are TRBV25-1 and TRBJ1-4; the D gene is possibly TRBD1 (6 bases). The germline V and J ends were trimmed by 0 bases and 1 base, with 6 bases remaining between them. The CDR3 runs 15 residues. Germline assignment: CDR1 MGHDK and CDR2 SYGVNS.

V usage is TRBV6-5 and J usage is TRBJ1-5, with 8 bases identical to TRBD1. Per the germline V gene, CDR1 is MNHEY and CDR2 is SVGAGI. The CDR3 runs 13 residues. Unmatched junction bases numbered 1, after V lost 7 bases and J lost 2 bases. CDR3 sequence reads: CASTTGGNQPQHF. Written as DNA, the CDR3 is TGTGCCAGCACGACAGGGGGCAATCAGCCCCAGCATTTT.

This chain links TRBV18 with TRBJ1-2; 7 bases fit TRBD1. The CDR3 sequence is 13 residues long. Germline-derived CDR1 and CDR2 are KGHSH and LQKENI. V dropped 2 bases and J dropped 5; count of bases not matched to a gene: 2. The CDR3, as DNA: TGTGCCAGCTCACCAGACAGGGAATATGGCTACACCTTC. Translation: CASSPDREYGYTF.

The V and J genes are TRBV5-4 and TRBJ2-5, with TRBD1 identical over 9 bases. The V and J ends lost 0 bases and 7 bases, in that order; junction bases with no gene match: 4. The CDR3 consists of 14 residues. The germline V gene encodes CDR1 SGHNT and CDR2 YYREEE (reference sequence). CDR3 sequence reads: CASSLGQGERTQYF. As DNA, the CDR3 is TGTGCCAGCAGCTTGGGACAGGGGGAAAGGACCCAGTACTTC.

J is TRBJ2-1 and V is TRBV29-1, with 10 bases that match TRBD2. The CDR3 runs to 14 residues. V shed 6 bases and J 9 bases; nucleotides not matched to a gene: 11. Per the germline V gene, CDR1 is SQVTM and CDR2 is ANQGSEA. Written as DNA, the CDR3 is TGCAGCGTCCTCAGCGGGAGGGCCTTTAGTGAGCAGTTCTTC. Protein sequence: CSVLSGRAFSEQFF.

The chain uses TRBV13 and TRBJ2-7, with D possibly matching TRBD2 (5 bases). This CDR3 has 12 residues. V lost 8 bases to trimming and J lost 6 bases, with 14 bases between them. CDR1 and CDR2 (germline): PRHDT, FYEKMQ (reference sequence). The CDR3 region has the DNA TGTGCCAGCCGGGGATCGACCGGCGAGCAGTACTTC. As protein: CASRGSTGEQYF.